These 28 T cell receptor beta chains were sequenced from one sample in a study of early T cells in non-severe SARS-CoV-2 infection. Using its own MiXCR run on the 5' RACE reads, TCRdb lists one record per CDR3 protein. The sample contains just over 65,000 distinct CDR3 sequences, less than 15% of which appear only once. Material: whole blood. Receptors originate from an adult who was a healthcare worker with PCR-confirmed SARS-CoV-2 infection or an uninfected control (not recorded which).

This sequence joins TRBV5-4 and TRBJ2-5; 10 bases align to TRBD2. This CDR3 has 17 amino acids. V trimming: 4 bases; J trimming: 1 base; junction bases outside the gene matches: 10. CDR1 is SGHNT, CDR2 YYREEE, per germline (reference sequence). CDR3: CASSDGLADIFQETQYF. For the CDR3, the DNA is TGTGCCAGCAGCGACGGACTAGCGGACATCTTCCAAGAGACCCAGTACTTC.

This clonotype was detected many times. V is TRBV5-1 and J is TRBJ2-2, with 7 nucleotides matching TRBD2. V shed 4 bases and J 5 bases; nucleotides not matched to a gene: 8. This CDR3 comprises 15 residues. Germline lookup yields CDR1 SGHRS and CDR2 YFSETQ. The CDR3 bases are TGCGCCAGCAGCCCTACTAGCGTCGTTACCGGGGAGCTGTTTTTT. Its protein product is CASSPTSVVTGELFF.

This clonotype has at least ten counts. This sequence joins TRBV29-1 and TRBJ2-1, with 14 nucleotides matching TRBD2. The CDR3 has 18 amino acids. The V gene's germline CDR1 is SQVTM and CDR2 ANQGSEA. The J segment lost 6 bases and the V segment lost 5 bases, leaving 15 bases of the junction unmatched. CDR3 nucleotides: TGCAGCGTTCGTAGAGCCAAAACCGGGACTAGCGGGAGCAATGAGCAGTTCTTC. It codes for CSVRRAKTGTSGSNEQFF.

Only a few counts were recorded for this clonotype. CDR3: CASSSRGWTGELFF. CDR3 sequence (DNA): TGTGCCAGCAGTTCGAGGGGTTGGACCGGGGAGCTGTTTTTT. The chain recombines TRBV27 with TRBJ2-2; D possibly uses TRBD1 or TRBD2 (5 bases each). The CDR3 sequence is 14 residues long. Trimming cost V 4 bases and J 5 bases, with 11 bases left between them. Germline V gene data show CDR1 as MNHEY and CDR2 as SMNVEV (reference sequence).

This clonotype was detected many times. The DNA of the CDR3 is TGTGCCAGCAGAGAGGACAGGGGACCCTACAATGAGCAGTTCTTC. Residues: CASREDRGPYNEQFF. This chain connects TRBV2 to TRBJ2-1; 9 bases line up with TRBD1. This CDR3 region has 15 residues. Germline CDR1 and CDR2: SNHLY and FYNNEI. The V gene end was trimmed by 6 bases and the J gene end by 2 bases; junction bases not matched to a gene: 5.

This clonotype was seen repeatedly, ten times or more. This chain links TRBV20-1 with TRBJ2-5; D possibly uses TRBD1 or TRBD2 (5 bases each). The germline CDR1 and CDR2 sequences are DFQATT and SNEGSKA (reference sequence). V shed 0 bases and J shed 4 bases, with 9 bases lying between them. This CDR3 is built from 13 residues. CDR3 DNA: TGCAGTGCTAGAGATGGGGGTCGAGAGACCCAGTACTTC. It yields the protein CSARDGGRETQYF.

This clonotype has ten or more counts. The chain recombines TRBV6-1 with TRBJ2-6, with 8 bases that match TRBD1. The CDR3 totals 17 residues. Trimming removed 7 bases from V and 2 bases from J; junction bases left unmatched: 10. Germline V gene sequence: CDR1 MNHNS, CDR2 SASEGT. CDR3 coding DNA: TGTGCCAGCACCGTTACTCCAGGGGGCGCTGGGGCCAACGTCCTGACTTTC. It is translated as CASTVTPGGAGANVLTF.

The rearrangement joins TRBV29-1 to TRBJ2-7, with 9 bases lining up with TRBD2. The germline gives CDR1 SQVTM, CDR2 ANQGSEA. V lost 2 bases and J lost 4; bases outside the gene matches: 3. The CDR3 is made up of 13 amino acids. The CDR3 here is CSVERGRGYEQYF. In DNA, the CDR3 is TGCAGCGTTGAACGCGGGAGGGGGTACGAGCAGTACTTC.

The table lists this clonotype with many counts. The chain has TRBV29-1 and TRBJ1-2; no clear D. Germline CDR1 is SQVTM and CDR2 is ANQGSEA. This CDR3 is built from 16 residues. The V and J ends lost 3 bases and 0 bases respectively, with 17 bases between them. The CDR3 region has the DNA TGCAGCGTTGAGGGAGAGTACCGTTCAGCTAACTATGGCTACACCTTC. Translating gives CSVEGEYRSANYGYTF. The full variable domain, its missing parts supplied by reference TRBV29-1 and TRBJ1-2, is SAVISQKPSRDICQRGTSLTIQCQVDSQVTMMFWYRQQPGQSLTLIATANQGSEATYESGFVIDKFPISRPNLTFSTLTVSNMSPEDSSIYLCSVEGEYRSANYGYTFGSGTRLTVV.

Notes on this clonotype: At one end the junction does not follow the germline gene, possibly because of a read error. The chain recombines TRBV7-7 with TRBJ2-6; D call uncertain. Germline CDR1 reads SSHAT; CDR2 reads FNYEAQ (reference sequence). The CDR3 covers 14 residues. CDR3 sequence: CASSSSPGANVLTF. CDR3 bases: TGTGCTAGCAGCTCCTCCCCAGGGGCCAACGTCCTGACTTTC.

CDR3 coding DNA: TGTGCCAGCAGGCACAGGGGACGTACAGATACGCAGTATTTT. Translation gives CASRHRGRTDTQYF. This chain links TRBV6-2 or TRBV6-3 with TRBJ2-3; 7 nucleotides align to TRBD1. J gave up 3 bases and V 6 bases, and 6 bases lay outside the gene matches. This CDR3 region has 14 residues. Germline CDR1 reads MNHEY; CDR2 reads SVGEGT.

The chain is built from TRBV2 and TRBJ2-7; TRBD2 matches at 9 bases. The CDR3 runs 14 residues. Germline V CDR1 and CDR2: SNHLY, FYNNEI. V shed 5 bases and J 4 bases; nucleotides not matched to a gene: 6. CDR3 loop: CASSRQAGGYEQYF. DNA for the CDR3: TGTGCCAGCAGTAGACAAGCGGGAGGTTACGAGCAGTACTTC.

This sequence joins TRBV11-2 and TRBJ1-6; 7 bases are a match to TRBD1. The CDR3 totals 15 residues. CDR1 is SGHAT and CDR2 is FQNNGV in the germline V gene. Unmatched junction bases numbered 11, after V lost 1 base and J lost 14 bases. Here the CDR3 reads CASSLANRGRLTLHF. CDR3 DNA sequence: TGTGCCAGCAGCTTAGCGAACAGGGGCCGCTTAACCCTCCACTTT.

This clonotype has just a few counts. V is TRBV6-1 and J is TRBJ1-6; weak D call: TRBD1 (6 bases). Trimming pared 7 bases from V and 7 bases from J, leaving 11 bases between. The CDR3 consists of 13 residues. Germline values: CDR1 MNHNS, CDR2 SASEGT. The CDR3 spells CASTGQLNSPLHF. The CDR3 DNA sequence: TGTGCCAGCACCGGACAGCTAAATTCACCCCTCCACTTT.

The genes are TRBV14 and TRBJ1-1; TRBD1 is a possible D gene (5 bases). Germline CDR1 and CDR2: SGHDN and FVKESK. V lost 6 bases to trimming and J lost 5 bases, with 13 bases between them. The CDR3 has 13 amino acids. The CDR3 spells CASRSQGRTEAFF. In nucleotides, the CDR3 is TGTGCCAGCAGGTCTCAGGGTCGTACTGAAGCTTTCTTT.

By proportion, this clonotype is large (0.1 to 1%). The chain recombines TRBV28 with TRBJ1-1; no clear D gene. The CDR3 loop spans 12 amino acids. Germline CDR1 and CDR2: MDHEN and SYDVKM. Between the trimmed V and J ends, which lost 7 bases and 0 bases, there was a span of 6 bases. The CDR3 nucleotides are TGTGCCAGCAAGCAGCTGAACACTGAAGCTTTCTTT. Translated: CASKQLNTEAFF.

V gene TRBV29-1 combines with J gene TRBJ1-4; 10 bases map to TRBD1. The germline V gene has CDR1 SQVTM and CDR2 ANQGSEA. J lost 6 bases, V lost 7 bases, and 2 bases had no gene match. The CDR3 totals 12 residues. This CDR3 is CSAGTGDEKLFF. The DNA for the CDR3 is TGCAGCGCAGGGACAGGGGATGAAAAACTGTTTTTT.

This clonotype was observed a few times. The chain is built from TRBV13 and TRBJ2-1, with 10 bases that match TRBD2. This CDR3 contains 18 residues. V lost 3 bases to trimming and J lost 5 bases; unmatched junction nucleotides: 13. Looked up from germline, CDR1 is PRHDT and CDR2 is FYEKMQ (reference sequence). The CDR3 DNA follows: TGTGCCAGCAGCTTGGGGCTAGCGGGAGTCCGGTGGGACAATGAGCAGTTCTTC. Amino acid sequence: CASSLGLAGVRWDNEQFF. Together with reference TRBV13 and TRBJ2-1, the CDR3 gives the full variable domain: AAGVIQSPRHLIKEKRETATLKCYPIPRHDTVYWYQQGPGQDPQFLISFYEKMQSDKGSIPDRFSAQQFSDYHSELNMSSLELGDSALYFCASSLGLAGVRWDNEQFFGPGTRLTVL.

This rearrangement joins TRBV12-3 or TRBV12-4 to TRBJ2-7; D remains unclear. V dropped 3 bases and J dropped 2 bases, with 11 bases sitting between them. This CDR3 spans 14 amino acids. The CDR3 spells CASSLAGLAYEQYF. The CDR3 nucleotides read TGTGCCAGCAGTTTGGCCGGGTTGGCCTACGAGCAGTACTTC.

Remarks on this clonotype: A junction boundary mismatches the germline segment, possibly from a read error. This sequence joins TRBV27 and TRBJ2-7; D might be TRBD2 (6 bases). Germline V gene sequence: CDR1 MNHEY, CDR2 SMNVEV (reference sequence). The CDR3 totals 14 residues. CDR3 sequence: CASSRAGLSSEQYF. The CDR3 DNA reads as TGTGCCAGCAGTAGAGCGGGCCTATCCTCCGAGCAGTACTTC.

Many counts were recorded for this clonotype. The chain uses TRBV29-1 and TRBJ1-1; D is unresolved. The CDR3 contains 10 residues. V lost 7 bases and J lost 6, with 9 bases in between. Germline lookup yields CDR1 SQVTM and CDR2 ANQGSEA. CDR3 in amino acids: CSGLEAEAFF. The DNA for the CDR3 is TGCAGCGGTCTTGAAGCTGAAGCTTTCTTT.

This clonotype was counted ten times or more. The J gene is TRBJ2-1, the V gene TRBV3-1; 10 positions match TRBD2. Germline trimming cut 6 bases from V and 0 bases from J; bases unmatched to any gene: 8. Germline V gives CDR1 LGHDT, CDR2 YNNKEL (reference sequence). The CDR3 extends over 17 amino acids. CDR3 residues: CASSPTSGLSSYNEQFF. The DNA of the CDR3 is TGTGCCAGCAGTCCGACTAGCGGGCTAAGCTCCTACAATGAGCAGTTCTTC.

The chain carries TRBV11-1 and TRBJ2-7, with TRBD1 matching over 9 bases. CDR1 and CDR2 (germline): SGHAT, FQDESV (reference sequence). The CDR3 runs to 15 residues. Trimming cost V 5 bases and J 0 bases; bases outside gene matches: 5. The CDR3 loop reads CASSRDRAYSYEQYF. The DNA for the CDR3 is TGTGCCAGCAGCCGGGACAGGGCGTACTCCTACGAGCAGTACTTC.

This clonotype was observed at least ten times. This chain connects TRBV24-1 to TRBJ2-1; D call uncertain. Trimming left V 9 bases short and J 8 bases short, with 10 bases between. The germline V gene has CDR1 KGHDR and CDR2 SFDVKD. The CDR3 is 11 residues long. The chain's CDR3 is CATGYRDEQFF. The DNA for the CDR3 is TGTGCCACCGGGTACAGAGATGAGCAGTTCTTC.

A few counts support this clonotype. The chain combines TRBV18 with TRBJ2-5; D is possibly TRBD2 (5 bases). CDR1 KGHSH and CDR2 LQKENI come from the germline V gene. Trimming pared 2 bases from V and 5 bases from J, leaving 27 bases between. The CDR3 sequence is 19 residues long. The CDR3, as DNA: TGTGCCAGCTCACCAAAAAGACCAGGTAGCGAGGACCGAGGGGAGACCCAGTACTTC. Translated, it gives CASSPKRPGSEDRGETQYF.

This clonotype was found a few times. The CDR3 region has the DNA TGTGCCAGCAAGGGCAGGGATCACTATGGCTACACCTTC. Amino acids: CASKGRDHYGYTF. The gene calls are TRBV5-6 and TRBJ1-2; a weak D match, TRBD1 (5 bases). The CDR3 sequence is 13 residues long. The V gene lost 6 bases and the J gene lost 3 bases, with 12 bases spanning the gap. CDR1 and CDR2 from the germline V gene are SGHDT and YYEEEE.

This clonotype was observed a handful of times. The chain joins TRBV15 to TRBJ1-5; D perhaps matches TRBD1 (6 bases). The V gene lost 7 bases and the J gene lost 0 bases, with 10 bases spanning the gap. The V gene's germline CDR1 is LNHNV and CDR2 YYDKDF (reference sequence). The CDR3 extends over 14 amino acids. The CDR3 region has the DNA TGTGCCACCAAACAGGGAGATAGCAATCAGCCCCAGCATTTT. This encodes CATKQGDSNQPQHF. Full variable domain (remainder filled in from reference TRBV15 and TRBJ1-5): DAMVIQNPRYQVTQFGKPVTLSCSQTLNHNVMYWYQQKSSQAPKLLFHYYDKDFNNEADTPDNFQSRRPNTSFCFLDIRSPGLGDTAMYLCATKQGDSNQPQHFGDGTRLSIL.

This clonotype was seen a handful of times. The chain joins TRBV11-2 to TRBJ2-2, with 7 bases aligning to TRBD1. Germline trimming cut 5 bases from V and 6 bases from J; bases unmatched to any gene: 6. This CDR3 spans 14 amino acids. Germline CDR1 is SGHAT and CDR2 is FQNNGV. The CDR3 DNA reads as TGTGCCAGCAGCCGACAGGGTTCCCCCGGGGAGCTGTTTTTT. Residues: CASSRQGSPGELFF.